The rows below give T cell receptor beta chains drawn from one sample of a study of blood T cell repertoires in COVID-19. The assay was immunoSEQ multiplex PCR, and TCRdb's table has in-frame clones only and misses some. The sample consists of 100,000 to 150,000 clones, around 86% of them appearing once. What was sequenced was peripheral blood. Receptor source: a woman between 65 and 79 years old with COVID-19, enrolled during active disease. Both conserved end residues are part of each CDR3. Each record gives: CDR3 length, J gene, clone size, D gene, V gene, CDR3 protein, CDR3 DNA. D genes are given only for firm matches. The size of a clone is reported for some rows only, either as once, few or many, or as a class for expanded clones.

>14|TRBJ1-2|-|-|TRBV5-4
CASSLIGGDYGYTF
TGTGCCAGCAGCTTGATTGGGGGCGACTATGGCTACACCTTC
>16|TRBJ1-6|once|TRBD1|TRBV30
CAGQRTGTATNSPLHF
TGTGCCGGACAGCGGACAGGGACGGCGACAAATTCACCCCTCCACTTT
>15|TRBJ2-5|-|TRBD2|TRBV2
CASGRAGLAQETQYF
TGTGCCAGCGGACGGGCGGGACTAGCCCAAGAGACCCAGTACTTC
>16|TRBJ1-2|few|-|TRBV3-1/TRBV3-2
CASSQTRHTANYGYTF
TGTGCCAGCAGCCAAACCCGACACACCGCTAACTATGGCTACACCTTC
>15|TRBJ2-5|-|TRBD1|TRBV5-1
CASSREGQAQETQYF
TGCGCCAGCAGCCGAGAGGGACAGGCCCAAGAGACCCAGTACTTC
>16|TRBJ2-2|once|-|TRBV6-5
CASSYSWAPNTGELFF
TGTGCCAGCAGTTACTCGTGGGCACCGAACACCGGGGAGCTGTTTTTT
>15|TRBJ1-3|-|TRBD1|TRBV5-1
CASSGQGSSGNTIYF
TGCGCCAGCAGCGGACAGGGGAGCTCTGGAAACACCATATATTTT
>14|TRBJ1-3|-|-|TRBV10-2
CASSGGGQQNTIYF
TGCGCCAGCAGTGGGGGGGGACAACAAAACACCATATATTTT
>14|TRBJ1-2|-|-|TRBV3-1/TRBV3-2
CASSQGGANYGYTF
TGTGCCAGCAGCCAAGGGGGCGCGAACTATGGCTACACCTTC
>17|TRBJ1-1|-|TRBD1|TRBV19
CASSLLRRTGMNTEAFF
TGTGCCAGTAGTCTTCTGAGGAGGACAGGGATGAACACTGAAGCTTTCTTT
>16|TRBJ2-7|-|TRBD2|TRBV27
CASSLRLAASSYEQYF
TGTGCCAGCAGCCTACGACTAGCGGCGAGCTCCTACGAGCAGTACTTC
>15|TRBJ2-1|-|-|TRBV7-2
CASSLEGHSYNEQFF
TGTGCCAGCAGCTTAGAAGGACACTCCTACAATGAGCAGTTCTTC
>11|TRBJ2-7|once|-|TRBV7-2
CASSGQWEKYF
TGTGCCAGCAGCGGACAGTGGGAAAAGTACTTC
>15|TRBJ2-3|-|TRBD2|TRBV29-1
CSVKRAGGSTDTQYF
TGCAGCGTTAAAAGAGCGGGGGGAAGCACAGATACGCAGTATTTT
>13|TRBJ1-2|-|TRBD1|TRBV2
CASSQGQGRGYTF
TGTGCCAGCAGTCAGGGACAGGGGCGAGGCTACACCTTC
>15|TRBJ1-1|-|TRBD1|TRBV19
CASSPEGTGGTEAFF
TGTGCCAGCAGCCCAGAGGGGACAGGGGGCACTGAAGCTTTCTTT
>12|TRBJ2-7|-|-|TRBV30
CAWSSQGNEQYF
TGTGCCTGGAGTAGCCAGGGGAACGAGCAGTACTTC
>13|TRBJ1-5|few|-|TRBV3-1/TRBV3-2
CASSATLNQPQHF
TGTGCCAGCAGCGCTACCCTAAATCAGCCCCAGCATTTT
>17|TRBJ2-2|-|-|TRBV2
CASSEKAPRGASRELFF
TGTGCCAGCAGTGAAAAGGCCCCCAGGGGTGCAAGTCGGGAGCTGTTTTTT
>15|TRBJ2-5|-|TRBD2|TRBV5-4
CASRSSGGAYETQYF
TGTGCCAGCAGGTCCAGCGGGGGGGCCTATGAGACCCAGTACTTC
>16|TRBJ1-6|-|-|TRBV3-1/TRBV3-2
CASSLADGGRHSPLHF
TGTGCCAGCAGCCTAGCTGACGGGGGGAGGCATTCACCCCTCCACTTT
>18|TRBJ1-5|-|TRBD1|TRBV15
CATSSPLTGDRAEQPQHF
TGTGCCACCAGCAGTCCCTTGACAGGGGATAGGGCCGAGCAGCCCCAGCATTTT
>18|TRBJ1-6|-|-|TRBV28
CASSLRIGRQFFGSPLHF
TGTGCCAGCAGTTTAAGGATCGGGAGGCAGTTTTTCGGTTCACCCCTCCACTTT
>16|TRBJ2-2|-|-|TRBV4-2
CASSQVFNSETGELFF
TGTGCCAGCAGCCAAGTTTTTAACTCCGAGACCGGGGAGCTGTTTTTT
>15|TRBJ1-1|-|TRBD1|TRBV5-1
CASSGYTGVNTEAFF
TGCGCCAGCAGCGGATACACAGGGGTGAACACTGAAGCTTTCTTT
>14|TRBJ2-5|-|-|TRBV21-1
CASSIQAPKETQYF
TGTGCCAGCAGCATCCAAGCTCCTAAAGAGACCCAGTACTTC
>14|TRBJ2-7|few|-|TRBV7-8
CASSITGGVHEQYF
TGTGCCAGCAGCATAACGGGGGGCGTGCACGAGCAGTACTTC
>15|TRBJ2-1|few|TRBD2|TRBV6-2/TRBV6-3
CASSPPGLGYNEQFF
TGTGCCAGCAGCCCCCCGGGACTAGGATACAATGAGCAGTTCTTC
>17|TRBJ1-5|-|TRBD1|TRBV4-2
CASSHGTGGLVEEPQHF
TGTGCCAGCAGCCACGGGACAGGGGGCCTGGTCGAGGAGCCCCAGCATTTT
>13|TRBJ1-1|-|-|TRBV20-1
CSASQGMNTEAFF
TGCAGTGCTAGTCAGGGAATGAACACTGAAGCTTTCTTT
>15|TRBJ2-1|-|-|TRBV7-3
CASSLTMQGINEQFF
TGTGCCAGCAGCTTAACTATGCAGGGGATCAATGAGCAGTTCTTC
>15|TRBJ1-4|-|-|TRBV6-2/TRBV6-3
CASSYSRGKDEKLFF
TGTGCCAGCAGTTACAGTAGGGGAAAGGATGAAAAACTGTTTTTT
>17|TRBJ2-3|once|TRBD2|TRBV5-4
CASSLPTSGSSTDTQYF
TGTGCCAGCAGCTTACCGACTAGCGGTTCTAGCACAGATACGCAGTATTTT
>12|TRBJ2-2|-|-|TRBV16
CASSLSTGELFF
TGTGCCAGCAGCCTGAGTACCGGGGAGCTGTTTTTT
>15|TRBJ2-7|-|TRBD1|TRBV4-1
CASTQGGTGGHEQYF
TGCGCCAGCACCCAGGGGGGGACAGGGGGCCACGAGCAGTACTTC
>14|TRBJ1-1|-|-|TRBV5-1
CASSTAGENTEAFF
TGCGCCAGCAGCACGGCAGGGGAGAACACTGAAGCTTTCTTT
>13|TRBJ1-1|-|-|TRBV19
CASRPTGGTEAFF
TGTGCCAGTAGACCGACAGGCGGCACTGAAGCTTTCTTT
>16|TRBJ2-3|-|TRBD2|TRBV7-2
CASSPPASGDADTQYF
TGTGCCAGCTCCCCACCGGCTAGCGGGGACGCAGATACGCAGTATTTT
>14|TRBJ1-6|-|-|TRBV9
CASSVAEQGSPLHF
TGTGCCAGCAGCGTAGCCGAACAGGGTTCACCCCTCCACTTT
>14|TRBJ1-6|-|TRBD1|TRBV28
CASRPGQGSSPLHF
TGTGCCAGCAGGCCGGGACAGGGGAGTTCACCCCTCCACTTT
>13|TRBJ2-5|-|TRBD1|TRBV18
CASSPRGPETQYF
TGTGCCAGCTCACCCAGGGGGCCAGAGACCCAGTACTTC
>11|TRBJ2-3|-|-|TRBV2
CASSVQDTQYF
TGTGCCAGCAGTGTACAAGATACGCAGTATTTT
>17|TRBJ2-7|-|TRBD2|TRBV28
CASTPAGLAGGLIEQYF
TGTGCCAGCACCCCGGCCGGACTAGCGGGGGGGCTGATCGAGCAGTACTTC
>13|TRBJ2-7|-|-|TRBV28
CASSFERAGEQYF
TGTGCCAGCAGTTTTGAGAGGGCGGGTGAGCAGTACTTC
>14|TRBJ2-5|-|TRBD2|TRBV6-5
CASTSGGFGSTQYF
TGTGCCAGCACAAGCGGGGGTTTCGGGTCAACCCAGTACTTC
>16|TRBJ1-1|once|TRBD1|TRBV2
CASRTGTVISNTEAFF
TGTGCCAGCAGAACCGGGACAGTGATTTCGAACACTGAAGCTTTCTTT
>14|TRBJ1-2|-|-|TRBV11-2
CASRPSGAISGYTF
TGTGCCAGCCGTCCTAGCGGGGCCATCAGCGGCTACACCTTC
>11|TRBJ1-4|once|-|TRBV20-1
CSASYREKLFF
TGCAGTGCTAGTTATCGTGAAAAACTGTTTTTT
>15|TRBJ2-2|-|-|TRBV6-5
CASRSRDKSTGELFF
TGTGCCAGCAGGAGCCGGGACAAATCCACCGGGGAGCTGTTTTTT
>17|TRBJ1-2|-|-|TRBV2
CASSDLGQRSKGDGYTF
TGTGCCAGCAGTGATCTGGGCCAGCGCTCAAAAGGGGATGGCTACACCTTC
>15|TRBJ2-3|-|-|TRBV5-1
CASSLEDRYTDTQYF
TGCGCCAGCAGCTTGGAGGACAGATACACAGATACGCAGTATTTT
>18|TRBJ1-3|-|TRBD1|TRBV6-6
CASSRDRGTRASGNTIYF
TGTGCCAGCAGTCGGGACAGGGGTACCAGGGCCTCTGGAAACACCATATATTTT
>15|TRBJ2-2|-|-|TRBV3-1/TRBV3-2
CASSQDYQGSGELFF
TGTGCCAGCAGCCAAGATTATCAGGGATCAGGGGAGCTGTTTTTT
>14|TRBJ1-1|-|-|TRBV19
CASSIIGGDTEAFF
TGTGCCAGTAGTATTATAGGGGGAGACACTGAAGCTTTCTTT
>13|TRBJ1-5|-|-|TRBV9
CASSTGQTGPQHF
TGTGCCAGCAGCACCGGACAGACAGGGCCCCAGCATTTT
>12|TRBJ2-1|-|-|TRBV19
CASFSGGGKQFF
TGTGCCTCATTTAGTGGTGGCGGAAAGCAGTTCTTC
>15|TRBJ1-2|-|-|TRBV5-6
CASSLRLGGGYGYTF
TGTGCCAGCAGCTTGAGGCTGGGAGGAGGCTATGGCTACACCTTC
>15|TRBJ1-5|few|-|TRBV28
CASSSQEVRGRAQHF
TGTGCCAGCAGTTCCCAGGAAGTCCGGGGGAGGGCCCAGCATTTT
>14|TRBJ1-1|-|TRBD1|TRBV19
CASRGAELNTEAFF
TGTGCCAGCAGGGGGGCAGAATTGAACACTGAAGCTTTCTTT